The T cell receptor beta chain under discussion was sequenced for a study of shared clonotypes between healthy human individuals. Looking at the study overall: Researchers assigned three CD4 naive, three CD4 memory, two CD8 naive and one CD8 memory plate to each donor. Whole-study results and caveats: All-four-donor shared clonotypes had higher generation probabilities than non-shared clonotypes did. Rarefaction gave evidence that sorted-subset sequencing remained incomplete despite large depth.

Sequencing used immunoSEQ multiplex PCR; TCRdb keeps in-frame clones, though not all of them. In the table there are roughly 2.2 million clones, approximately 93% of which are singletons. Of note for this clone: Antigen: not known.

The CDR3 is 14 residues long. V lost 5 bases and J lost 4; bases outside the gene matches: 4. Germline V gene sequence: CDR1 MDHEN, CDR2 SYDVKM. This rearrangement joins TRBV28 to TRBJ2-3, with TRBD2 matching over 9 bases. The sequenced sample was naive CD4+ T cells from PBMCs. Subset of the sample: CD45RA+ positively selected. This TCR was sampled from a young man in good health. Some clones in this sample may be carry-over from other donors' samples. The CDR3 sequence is CASSGLAYSDTQYF. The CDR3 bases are TGTGCCAGCAGTGGACTAGCGTATTCAGATACGCAGTATTTT.